These T cell receptor beta chains were read from a single sample in a study of shared clonotypes between healthy human individuals. This table comes from immunoSEQ multiplex PCR, and its TCRdb copy is limited to in-frame clones, with some not included. The table lists about 2.4 million clones, 90% to 95% of them singletons. The sequencing input was naive CD4+ T cells from PBMCs. These TCRs come from a young man in good health. Some clones in this sample may be carry-over from other donors' samples. The CDR3 runs from the conserved cysteine through the conserved F or W. Fields, in order: D gene, J gene, V gene, CDR3 length, clone size, CDR3 protein, CDR3 DNA. D genes are given only for firm matches. Size is omitted from some rows. Given values are once, few, many or a class for expanded clones.

d_gene: -
j_gene: TRBJ1-4
v_gene: TRBV7-9
len: 14
abundance: -
CDR3aa: CASSRDLGNEKLFF
CDR3nt: TGTGCCAGCAGCCGGGACCTGGGGAACGAAAAACTGTTTTTT

d_gene: TRBD2
j_gene: TRBJ2-7
v_gene: TRBV11-3
len: 15
abundance: -
CDR3aa: CASSPGRAISYEQYF
CDR3nt: TGTGCCAGCAGCCCAGGGAGGGCGATCTCCTACGAGCAGTACTTC

d_gene: -
j_gene: TRBJ2-5
v_gene: TRBV11-3
len: 14
abundance: -
CDR3aa: CASSSDGARETQYF
CDR3nt: TGTGCCAGCAGCTCGGATGGGGCGCGGGAGACCCAGTACTTC

d_gene: TRBD2
j_gene: TRBJ2-2
v_gene: TRBV4-1
len: 17
abundance: -
CDR3aa: CASSRRLAGVNTGELFF
CDR3nt: TGCGCCAGCAGCCGTCGCCTAGCGGGGGTGAACACCGGGGAGCTGTTTTTT

d_gene: -
j_gene: TRBJ1-3
v_gene: TRBV2
len: 12
abundance: -
CDR3aa: CASRLNGNTIYF
CDR3nt: TGTGCCAGCAGGCTCAATGGAAACACCATATATTTT

d_gene: TRBD1
j_gene: TRBJ1-1
v_gene: TRBV11-3
len: 16
abundance: -
CDR3aa: CASSPGQGESFTEAFF
CDR3nt: TGTGCCAGCAGCCCAGGACAGGGGGAGAGTTTCACTGAAGCTTTCTTT

d_gene: -
j_gene: TRBJ1-5
v_gene: TRBV2
len: 16
abundance: -
CDR3aa: CASSEAGAGGEQPQHF
CDR3nt: TGTGCCAGCAGTGAAGCGGGGGCCGGAGGGGAACAGCCCCAGCATTTT

d_gene: -
j_gene: TRBJ2-2
v_gene: TRBV28
len: 16
abundance: -
CDR3aa: CASSLKLPRSTGELFF
CDR3nt: TGTGCCAGCAGTTTAAAGTTGCCTAGAAGTACCGGGGAGCTGTTTTTT

d_gene: TRBD2
j_gene: TRBJ2-1
v_gene: TRBV7-9
len: 18
abundance: -
CDR3aa: CASSLGLAGASNYNEQFF
CDR3nt: TGTGCCAGCAGCTTAGGGCTAGCGGGCGCTTCTAACTACAATGAGCAGTTCTTC

d_gene: -
j_gene: TRBJ2-2
v_gene: TRBV5-1
len: 16
abundance: -
CDR3aa: CASSFGDRTNTGELFF
CDR3nt: TGCGCCAGCAGCTTCGGCGACCGGACGAACACCGGGGAGCTGTTTTTT

d_gene: -
j_gene: TRBJ2-7
v_gene: TRBV5-1
len: 14
abundance: -
CDR3aa: CASSLRWASDEQYF
CDR3nt: TGCGCCAGCAGTCTCAGGTGGGCTTCGGACGAGCAGTACTTC

d_gene: -
j_gene: TRBJ1-4
v_gene: TRBV28
len: 13
abundance: -
CDR3aa: CASSFQLREKLFF
CDR3nt: TGTGCCAGCAGTTTCCAACTGAGGGAAAAACTGTTTTTT

d_gene: -
j_gene: TRBJ1-4
v_gene: TRBV18
len: 15
abundance: once
CDR3aa: CASSPGGSPNEKLFF
CDR3nt: TGTGCCAGCTCACCCGGAGGCAGCCCTAATGAAAAACTGTTTTTT

d_gene: -
j_gene: TRBJ2-5
v_gene: TRBV5-1
len: 13
abundance: -
CDR3aa: CASSPLYTETQYF
CDR3nt: TGCGCCAGCAGCCCCCTGTATACGGAGACCCAGTACTTC

d_gene: TRBD1
j_gene: TRBJ2-1
v_gene: TRBV4-2
len: 17
abundance: -
CDR3aa: CASSLSHRQGIYNEQFF
CDR3nt: TGTGCCAGCAGCCTGAGCCACCGACAGGGTATTTACAATGAGCAGTTCTTC

d_gene: -
j_gene: TRBJ2-2
v_gene: TRBV11-1
len: 16
abundance: once
CDR3aa: CASSSPELVGTGELFF
CDR3nt: TGTGCCAGCAGCTCTCCGGAACTAGTGGGAACCGGGGAGCTGTTTTTT

d_gene: -
j_gene: TRBJ2-5
v_gene: TRBV28
len: 13
abundance: -
CDR3aa: CASTRRRQETQYF
CDR3nt: TGTGCCAGCACCCGGCGGAGACAAGAGACCCAGTACTTC

d_gene: TRBD1
j_gene: TRBJ2-6
v_gene: TRBV28
len: 16
abundance: -
CDR3aa: CASSLWGTAGANVLTF
CDR3nt: TGTGCCAGCAGTTTATGGGGGACAGCTGGGGCCAACGTCCTGACTTTC

d_gene: TRBD2
j_gene: TRBJ2-5
v_gene: TRBV28
len: 14
abundance: -
CDR3aa: CASRPPAGGWAQYF
CDR3nt: TGTGCCAGCAGACCACCCGCGGGAGGTTGGGCCCAGTACTTC

d_gene: -
j_gene: TRBJ2-1
v_gene: TRBV7-7
len: 14
abundance: -
CDR3aa: CASSPYPIYNEQFF
CDR3nt: TGTGCCAGCAGCCCTTATCCAATCTACAATGAGCAGTTCTTC

d_gene: -
j_gene: TRBJ2-7
v_gene: TRBV11-2
len: 15
abundance: -
CDR3aa: CASSGQFSFLYEQYF
CDR3nt: TGTGCCAGCAGCGGCCAGTTTTCTTTTTTGTACGAGCAGTACTTC

d_gene: -
j_gene: TRBJ1-1
v_gene: TRBV6-5
len: 15
abundance: -
CDR3aa: CASSRPGLPNTEAFF
CDR3nt: TGTGCCAGCAGTCGCCCGGGTCTCCCTAACACTGAAGCTTTCTTT